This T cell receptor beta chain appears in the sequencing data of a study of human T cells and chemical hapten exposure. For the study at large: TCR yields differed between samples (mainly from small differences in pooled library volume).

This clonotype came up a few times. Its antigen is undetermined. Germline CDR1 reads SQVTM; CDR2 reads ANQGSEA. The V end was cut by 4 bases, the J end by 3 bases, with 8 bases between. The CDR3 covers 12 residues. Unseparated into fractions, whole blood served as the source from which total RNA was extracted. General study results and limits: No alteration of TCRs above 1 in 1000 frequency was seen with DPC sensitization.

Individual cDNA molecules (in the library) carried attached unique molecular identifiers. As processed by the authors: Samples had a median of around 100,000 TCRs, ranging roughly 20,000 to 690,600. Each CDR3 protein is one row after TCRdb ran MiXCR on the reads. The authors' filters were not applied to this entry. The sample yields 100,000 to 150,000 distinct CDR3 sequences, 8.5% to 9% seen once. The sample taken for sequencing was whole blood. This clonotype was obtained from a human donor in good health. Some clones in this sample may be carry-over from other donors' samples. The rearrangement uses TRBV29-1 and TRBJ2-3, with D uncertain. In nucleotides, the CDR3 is TGCAGCGTTGTGTGGAAAACAGATACGCAGTATTTT. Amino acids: CSVVWKTDTQYF.